These 32 T cell receptor beta chains were all obtained from the same sample, sequenced in a study of monozygotic twins with inflammatory bowel disease. TCRdb re-called the 5' RACE reads and shows each CDR3 protein once, DNA omitted. The table for this sample gives tens of thousands of distinct CDR3 sequences. The sample was blood. All receptors derive from a human donor with ulcerative colitis or Crohn's disease, or a healthy co-twin of an affected twin (not recorded which).

This sequence joins TRBV6-5 and TRBJ1-2; as DNA is missing, the TRBD1 call by TCRdb cannot be tested. There are 17 residues in the CDR3. Germline V CDR1 and CDR2: MNHEY, SVGAGI. The CDR3 reads CASSSPGQTNRDYGYTF.

The chain has TRBV12-3 or TRBV12-4 and TRBJ1-2; the TCRdb D gene call, TRBD1, has no DNA to confirm it. This CDR3 region has 14 residues. The CDR3 protein is CASSFQGTDQGYTF.

The rearrangement joins TRBV7-3 to TRBJ1-4; TCRdb's D call of TRBD1 is untestable without DNA. The germline CDR1 and CDR2 sequences are SGHTA and FQGTGA. CDR3 length: 13 residues. Here the CDR3 reads CASSEQGGEKLFF.

The chain joins TRBV20-1 to TRBJ2-1; TCRdb picks TRBD1, but there is no DNA to check that call. This CDR3 spans 13 amino acids. Germline CDR1 and CDR2: DFQATT and SNEGSKA (reference sequence). CDR3 region: CSATGTGGDEQFF.

V usage is TRBV10-3 and J usage is TRBJ1-1; TCRdb's D call, TRBD1, is unchecked because there is no DNA. The CDR3 consists of 14 residues. Germline CDR1 and CDR2: ENHRY and SYGVKD. CDR3 region: CAISTRDRGLKAFF.

The rearrangement joins TRBV18 to TRBJ1-1; absent DNA, TCRdb's TRBD1 call cannot be checked. The CDR3 consists of 14 residues. CDR1 and CDR2 (germline): KGHSH, LQKENI. This CDR3 reads CASSPQGEYTEAFF. The whole variable domain, filled in from reference TRBV18 and TRBJ1-1, reads NAGVMQNPRHLVRRRGQEARLRCSPMKGHSHVYWYRQLPEEGLKFMVYLQKENIIDESGMPKERFSAEFPKEGPSILRIQQVVRGDSAAYFCASSPQGEYTEAFFGQGTRLTVV.

CDR3 protein: CASSLDTSGGQEQFF. The chain couples TRBV5-1 to TRBJ2-1; checking the TCRdb D call of TRBD2 is not possible without DNA. Per germline, CDR1 SGHRS and CDR2 YFSETQ. The CDR3 runs 15 residues.

V usage is TRBV12-3 or TRBV12-4 and J usage is TRBJ2-5. CDR3 size: 13 residues. The chain's CDR3 is CASSFVPEETQYF.

This sequence joins TRBV12-3 or TRBV12-4 and TRBJ2-5; TCRdb proposes TRBD1, but this gene call is untestable without DNA. The CDR3 has 14 amino acids. The CDR3 loop is CASSFGGFPETQYF.

This sequence joins TRBV20-1 and TRBJ1-2. This CDR3 has 16 amino acids. Germline V gene lookup returns CDR1 DFQATT and CDR2 SNEGSKA (reference sequence). CDR3 protein: CSARDVGVWANYGYTF.

The V call is TRBV27, the J call TRBJ1-2; TCRdb names TRBD1, which stays unverified in the absence of DNA. Germline V lookup: CDR1 MNHEY, CDR2 SMNVEV (reference sequence). The length of the CDR3 is 18 residues. The chain's CDR3 is CASSQNYYGQGANYGYTF.

The chain recombines TRBV19 with TRBJ2-2; lacking DNA, the TRBD1 call made by TCRdb goes unchecked. This CDR3 is 16 amino acids long. Germline-derived CDR1 and CDR2 are LNHDA and SQIVND (reference sequence). The CDR3 sequence is CASSIRTGGRTGELFF.

J is TRBJ1-2 and V is TRBV6-6. There are 11 residues in the CDR3. From germline, CDR1 is MNHNY and CDR2 SVGAGI (reference sequence). The CDR3 loop is CASSEMRGYTF.

The chain recombines TRBV7-2 with TRBJ2-3; TCRdb gives TRBD2 as the D gene, but with no DNA this cannot be confirmed. The CDR3 consists of 16 residues. CDR1 is SGHTA, CDR2 FQGNSA, per germline. CDR3 residues: CASSSLAGGITDTQYF.

The chain is built from TRBV20-1 and TRBJ2-7; TCRdb indicates TRBD1, and absent DNA this call remains unverified. Germline assignment: CDR1 DFQATT and CDR2 SNEGSKA (reference sequence). The CDR3 covers 16 residues. CDR3 sequence reads: CSARAPGGVGVYEQYF.

The genes are TRBV20-1 and TRBJ1-1; the TRBD1 assignment by TCRdb is unverifiable without DNA. Per germline, CDR1 DFQATT and CDR2 SNEGSKA (reference sequence). This CDR3 has 12 residues. This CDR3 is CSALGQSTEAFF.

The genes are TRBV7-9 and TRBJ1-6; no DNA is available, so the TRBD1 call from TCRdb remains unchecked. This CDR3 comprises 11 residues. CDR1 and CDR2 (germline): SEHNR, FQNEAQ (reference sequence). This chain's CDR3 is CASRGGSPLHF.

The chain links TRBV12-3 or TRBV12-4 to TRBJ2-7; no DNA is available, so the TRBD1 call from TCRdb remains unchecked. The CDR3 length is 14 residues. This chain's CDR3 is CASRGQGINSEQYF.

The chain links TRBV18 to TRBJ2-4. The germline CDR1 and CDR2 sequences are KGHSH and LQKENI. The CDR3 runs 14 residues. Here the CDR3 reads CASSPYTRADIQYF.

The V and J genes are TRBV27 and TRBJ1-1. In germline, CDR1 is MNHEY, CDR2 SMNVEV (reference sequence). The CDR3 has 15 residues. The CDR3 reads CASSPLSSGNTEAFF.

This chain links TRBV12-3 or TRBV12-4 with TRBJ1-5; TCRdb's D call, TRBD1, is unchecked because there is no DNA. There are 18 residues in the CDR3. The CDR3 reads CASSSRLTGGWSNQPQHF.

The J gene is TRBJ1-2, the V gene TRBV2; the TRBD1 assignment by TCRdb is unverifiable without DNA. This CDR3 region has 16 residues. Germline CDR1 SNHLY, CDR2 FYNNEI. This CDR3 is CASSEAGGNDNYGYTF.

The rearrangement uses TRBV24-1 and TRBJ2-2; no DNA is available, so the TRBD1 call from TCRdb remains unchecked. This CDR3 comprises 13 residues. Germline V gene sequence: CDR1 KGHDR, CDR2 SFDVKD. This CDR3 reads CAVGAESTGELFF.

This chain joins TRBV7-9 and TRBJ1-3; absent DNA, TCRdb's TRBD1 call cannot be checked. Looked up from germline, CDR1 is SEHNR and CDR2 is FQNEAQ (reference sequence). The CDR3 spans 13 residues. CDR3 loop: CATPGGSGNTIYF.

The chain carries TRBV10-1 and TRBJ2-1; the TCRdb call, TRBD2, lacks DNA for checking. Germline V gene data show CDR1 as WNHNN and CDR2 as SYGVQD (reference sequence). This CDR3 is built from 12 residues. The CDR3: CASSRGSAEQFF.

The gene calls are TRBV7-9 and TRBJ1-2; TCRdb's D call, TRBD1, is unchecked because there is no DNA. The CDR3 consists of 13 residues. The germline CDR1 and CDR2 sequences are SEHNR and FQNEAQ (reference sequence). CDR3 sequence reads: CASSLAGGVGYTF.

V is TRBV5-1 and J is TRBJ1-1; TCRdb selects TRBD1, and the lack of DNA leaves this call unchecked. This CDR3 comprises 18 residues. Germline V gene lookup returns CDR1 SGHRS and CDR2 YFSETQ. The CDR3 spells CASSLAWLTGIKNTEAFF.

The chain couples TRBV5-1 to TRBJ2-3; TCRdb's assignment of TRBD2 cannot be checked, as there is no DNA. The CDR3 has 17 amino acids. Germline V gene sequence: CDR1 SGHRS, CDR2 YFSETQ. The CDR3 loop is CASSRTSGGPSTDTQYF.

V and J are TRBV5-4 and TRBJ1-1; checking the TCRdb D call of TRBD1 is not possible without DNA. This CDR3 contains 15 residues. The germline CDR1 and CDR2 sequences are SGHNT and YYREEE (reference sequence). CDR3 region: CASSYKALMNTEAFF.

The CDR3 protein is CASSSAQQGTSYNEQFF. V and J are TRBV27 and TRBJ2-1; checking the TCRdb D call of TRBD1 is not possible without DNA. CDR3 length: 17 residues. Germline V lookup: CDR1 MNHEY, CDR2 SMNVEV (reference sequence).

The chain carries TRBV7-9 and TRBJ1-4; TCRdb's assignment of TRBD1 cannot be checked, as there is no DNA. CDR3 length: 15 residues. Germline V lookup: CDR1 SEHNR, CDR2 FQNEAQ (reference sequence). This CDR3 is CASSLVRQGTAKLFF.

The chain links TRBV19 to TRBJ1-4; with no DNA, the TCRdb D assignment of TRBD1 cannot be verified. The CDR3 covers 16 residues. CDR1 is LNHDA, CDR2 SQIVND, per germline (reference sequence). Here the CDR3 reads CASRYGGQGYNEKLFF.